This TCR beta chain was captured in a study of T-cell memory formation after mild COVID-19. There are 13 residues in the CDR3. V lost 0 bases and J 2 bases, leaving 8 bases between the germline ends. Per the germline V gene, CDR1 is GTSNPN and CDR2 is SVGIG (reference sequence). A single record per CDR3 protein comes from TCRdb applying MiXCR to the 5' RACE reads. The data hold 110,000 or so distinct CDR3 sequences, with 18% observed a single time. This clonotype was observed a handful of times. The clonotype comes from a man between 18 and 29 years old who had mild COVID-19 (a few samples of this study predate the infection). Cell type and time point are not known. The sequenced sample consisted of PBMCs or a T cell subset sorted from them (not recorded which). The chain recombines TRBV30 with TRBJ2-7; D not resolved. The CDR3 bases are TGTGCCTGGAGTGTATTTCGGGCCTACGAGCAGTACTTC. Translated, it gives CAWSVFRAYEQYF.